The text below deals with one T cell receptor (beta chain). The germline CDR1 and CDR2 sequences are LGHDT and YNNKEL (reference sequence). CDR3 size: 17 residues. The V end was cut by 6 bases, the J end by 3 bases, with 18 bases between. The sample originates from a study of blood T cell repertoires in COVID-19. Authors' methods: Amplified reference gene primers provided the basis for estimating nucleated cell counts. Method: immunoSEQ multiplex PCR; TCRdb's copy keeps in-frame clones and lacks some. The D gene and trimming were derived from the DNA, and the V and J assignments and clone size from that table. The sample includes hundreds of thousands of clones, about 83% seen only once; the top ten take 2% to 3%.

Sequenced sample: peripheral blood. The V call is TRBV3-1 (or the pseudogene TRBV3-2), the J call TRBJ1-6; D might be TRBD1 (6 bases). The TCR was taken from a middle-aged woman with active or convalescent COVID-19. The DNA of the CDR3 is TGTGCCAGCAGTTGGGACAAGGGGCCTTTCTATAATTCACCCCTCCACTTT. It translates to CASSWDKGPFYNSPLHF.